This entry lists 14 T cell receptor beta chains sequenced from one sample in a study of blood T cell repertoires in COVID-19. Some clones are missing from TCRdb's copy, which holds only in-frame ones; the method was immunoSEQ multiplex PCR. The table lists fewer than 45,000 clones, over 75% of them singletons. Sequencing was carried out using peripheral blood. The receptors shown here come from a human donor in a cohort sampled during active COVID-19.

The chain carries TRBV20-1 and TRBJ2-5, with no clear D. This CDR3 spans 11 amino acids. Trimming took off 3 bases at V and 1 base at J, with 3 bases between the two ends. Germline V lookup: CDR1 DFQATT, CDR2 SNEGSKA (reference sequence). CDR3 region: CSASFQETQYF. CDR3 DNA sequence: TGCAGTGCTAGCTTCCAAGAGACCCAGTACTTC.

The CDR3, as DNA: TGTGCCAGCAGTTACTCCCCCTCGACAGGGATCTACAATGAGCAGTTCTTC. Translation: CASSYSPSTGIYNEQFF. The chain has TRBV6-2 or TRBV6-3 and TRBJ2-1; 7 nucleotides line up with TRBD1. J was trimmed by 3 bases and V by 0 bases; bases with no gene match: 8. Germline V gene data show CDR1 as MNHEY and CDR2 as SVGEGT. The CDR3 has 17 amino acids.

The chain recombines TRBV7-2 with TRBJ2-3, with 11 bases that match TRBD2. The CDR3 extends over 16 amino acids. The ends lost 3 bases at V and 5 bases at J; junction bases unmatched: 7. Germline lookup yields CDR1 SGHTA and CDR2 FQGNSA. CDR3 sequence: CASSFLVAGGVDTQYF. The CDR3 DNA reads TGTGCCAGCAGCTTTCTGGTAGCGGGAGGGGTAGATACGCAGTATTTT. Using reference TRBV7-2 and TRBJ2-3 for the parts outside the CDR3, the full variable domain is GAGVSQSPSNKVTEKGKDVELRCDPISGHTALYWYRQSLGQGLEFLIYFQGNSAPDKSGLPSDRFSAERTGGSVSTLTIQRTQQEDSAVYLCASSFLVAGGVDTQYFGPGTRLTVL.

This CDR3 reads CASVRTGENIQYF. CDR3 nucleotides: TGTGCCAGCGTTCGGACAGGGGAGAACATTCAGTACTTC. This rearrangement joins TRBV7-9 to TRBJ2-4, with 9 bases aligning to TRBD1. From germline, CDR1 is SEHNR and CDR2 FQNEAQ (reference sequence). CDR3 size: 13 residues. The V and J ends lost 8 bases and 7 bases, in that order; junction bases with no gene match: 6. The variable domain in full, completed from reference TRBV7-9 and TRBJ2-4, reads DTGVSQNPRHKITKRGQNVTFRCDPISEHNRLYWYRQTLGQGPEFLTYFQNEAQLEKSRLLSDRFSAERPKGSFSTLEIQRTEQGDSAMYLCASVRTGENIQYFGAGTRLSVL.

The chain employs TRBV6-2 or TRBV6-3 and TRBJ1-1; tentatively, D is TRBD1 (5 bases). The CDR3 covers 13 residues. Germline V gene lookup returns CDR1 MNHEY and CDR2 SVGEGT. V lost 4 bases and J 4 bases, leaving 10 bases between the germline ends. CDR3 protein: CASSFGGGTEAFF. CDR3 nucleotides: TGTGCCAGCAGTTTCGGGGGAGGCACTGAAGCTTTCTTT.

The V call is TRBV5-4, the J call TRBJ2-7; maybe TRBD2 (6 bases). Germline V gene data show CDR1 as SGHNT and CDR2 as YYREEE (reference sequence). CDR3 length: 13 residues. V gave up 0 bases and J gave up 5 bases, with 9 bases separating them. CDR3 residues: CASSLGSGDEQYF. The DNA of the CDR3 is TGTGCCAGCAGCTTGGGGTCGGGGGACGAGCAGTACTTC.

The V call is TRBV5-1, the J call TRBJ1-1; D may be TRBD1 (6 bases). This CDR3 is 15 amino acids long. CDR1 and CDR2 (germline): SGHRS, YFSETQ. With 2 bases removed from V and 0 bases from J, the gap between germline ends came to 11 bases. CDR3 DNA sequence: TGCGCCAGCAGCTTAATGGGGGCACTGAACACTGAAGCTTTCTTT. Protein product: CASSLMGALNTEAFF.

This sequence joins TRBV27 and TRBJ2-7; possible D gene TRBD1, 6 bases. CDR1 and CDR2 from the germline V gene are MNHEY and SMNVEV (reference sequence). This CDR3 comprises 17 residues. V dropped 2 bases and J dropped 2 bases, with 19 bases sitting between them. CDR3: CASSLVGGQGRTYEQYF. The CDR3 region has the DNA TGTGCCAGCAGTTTAGTCGGAGGCCAGGGGCGAACCTACGAGCAGTACTTC.

The chain combines TRBV7-9 with TRBJ1-1; perhaps TRBD1 as D (6 bases). The germline V and J ends were trimmed by 5 bases and 7 bases, with 14 bases remaining between them. Germline V lookup: CDR1 SEHNR, CDR2 FQNEAQ (reference sequence). This CDR3 is 13 amino acids long. The CDR3 sequence: CASSSRGVGEAFF. CDR3 nucleotides: TGTGCCAGCAGCAGCAGGGGCGTGGGTGAAGCTTTCTTT.

This clone occurred once. This sequence joins TRBV7-2 and TRBJ2-4, with a tentative D call TRBD2 (7 bases). The germline CDR1 and CDR2 sequences are SGHTA and FQGNSA. The CDR3 is 14 amino acids. With 1 base removed from V and 9 bases from J, the gap between germline ends came to 13 bases. This CDR3 reads CASSLDTGGRIQYF. As DNA, the CDR3 is TGTGCCAGCAGCTTAGATACCGGGGGGCGCATTCAGTACTTC.

The rearrangement uses TRBV6-6 and TRBJ1-1; TRBD1 might be the D (5 bases). V gave up 6 bases and J gave up 5 bases, with 19 bases separating them. The germline gives CDR1 MNHNY, CDR2 SVGAGI (reference sequence). The length of the CDR3 is 15 residues. The CDR3 here is CASRTHGGIRTEAFF. DNA of the CDR3: TGTGCCAGCAGAACTCACGGGGGGATTAGGACTGAAGCTTTCTTT.

The chain recombines TRBV19 with TRBJ1-1; D unresolved. Trimming stripped 9 bases from V and 0 bases from J, with 17 bases between. Germline loops: CDR1 LNHDA, CDR2 SQIVND (reference sequence). The CDR3 spans 15 residues. CDR3 protein: CASSSQFLMNTEAFF. CDR3 bases: TGTGCCAGCTCTTCCCAGTTTCTCATGAACACTGAAGCTTTCTTT.

This clone was found once. This rearrangement joins TRBV15 to TRBJ2-3; D gene uncertain. This CDR3 has 12 residues. Germline values: CDR1 LNHNV, CDR2 YYDKDF (reference sequence). With 4 bases removed from V and 3 bases from J, the gap between germline ends came to 5 bases. CDR3 nucleotides: TGTGCCACCAGCACCAGAACAGATACGCAGTATTTT. This sequence encodes CATSTRTDTQYF.

This clone occurred a few times. V is TRBV10-3 and J is TRBJ2-7; 13 bases align to TRBD2. The germline V gene encodes CDR1 ENHRY and CDR2 SYGVKD. The trim removed 10 bases at V and 5 bases at J, leaving 5 bases unmatched. The CDR3 is 13 amino acids. The DNA for the CDR3 is TGTGCCACCGGACTAGCGGGAGCGGACGAGCAGTACTTC. Translating gives CATGLAGADEQYF.